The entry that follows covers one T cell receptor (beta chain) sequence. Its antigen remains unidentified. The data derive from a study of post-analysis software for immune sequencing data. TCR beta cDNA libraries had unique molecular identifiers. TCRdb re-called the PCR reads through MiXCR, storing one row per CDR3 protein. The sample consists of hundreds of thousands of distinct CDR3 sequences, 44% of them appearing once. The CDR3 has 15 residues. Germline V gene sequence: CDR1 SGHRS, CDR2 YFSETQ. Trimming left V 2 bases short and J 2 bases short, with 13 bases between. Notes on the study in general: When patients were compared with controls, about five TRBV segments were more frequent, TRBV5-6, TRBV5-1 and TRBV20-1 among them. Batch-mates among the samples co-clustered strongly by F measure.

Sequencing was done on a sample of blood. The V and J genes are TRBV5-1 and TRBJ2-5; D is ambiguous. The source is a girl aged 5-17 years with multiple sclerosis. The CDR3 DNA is TGCGCCAGCAGCTTTGGCCAGTACACGCAAGAGACCCAGTACTTC. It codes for CASSFGQYTQETQYF.